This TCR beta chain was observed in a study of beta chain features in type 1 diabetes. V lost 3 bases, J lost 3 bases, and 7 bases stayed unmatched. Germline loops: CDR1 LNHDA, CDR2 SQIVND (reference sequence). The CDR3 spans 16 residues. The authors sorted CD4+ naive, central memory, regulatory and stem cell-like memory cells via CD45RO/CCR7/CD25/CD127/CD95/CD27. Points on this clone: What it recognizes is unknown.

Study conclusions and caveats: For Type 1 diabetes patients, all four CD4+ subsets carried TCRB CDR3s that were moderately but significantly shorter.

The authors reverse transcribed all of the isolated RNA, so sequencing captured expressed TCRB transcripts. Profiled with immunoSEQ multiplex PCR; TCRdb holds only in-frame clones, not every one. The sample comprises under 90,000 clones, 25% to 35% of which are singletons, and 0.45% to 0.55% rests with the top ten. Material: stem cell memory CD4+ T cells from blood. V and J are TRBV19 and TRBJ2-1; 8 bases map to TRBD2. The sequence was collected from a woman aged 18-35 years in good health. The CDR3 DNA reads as TGTGCCAGTAGTATCCAAGCGGGGGCCCGCTACAATGAGCAGTTCTTC. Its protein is CASSIQAGARYNEQFF.